This TCR beta chain is from a study of T cell responses to AZD1222 COVID-19 vaccine. Clones were read by immunoSEQ multiplex PCR, and TCRdb kept only the in-frame ones, dropping some. The data hold nearly 110,000 clones, with around 90% observed a single time. This TCR was sampled from an adult who received the AZD1222 COVID-19 vaccine. The material sequenced was peripheral blood, taken 28 days after the second AZD1222 dose.

The CDR3 region is CSVGRENEKLFF. CDR3 in DNA: TGCAGCGTCGGCAGGGAAAATGAAAAACTGTTTTTT. The rearrangement links TRBV29-1 to TRBJ1-4; weak D call: TRBD1 (5 bases). The CDR3 contains 12 residues. V gave up 6 bases and J gave up 5 bases, with 10 bases separating them. Looked up from germline, CDR1 is SQVTM and CDR2 is ANQGSEA.